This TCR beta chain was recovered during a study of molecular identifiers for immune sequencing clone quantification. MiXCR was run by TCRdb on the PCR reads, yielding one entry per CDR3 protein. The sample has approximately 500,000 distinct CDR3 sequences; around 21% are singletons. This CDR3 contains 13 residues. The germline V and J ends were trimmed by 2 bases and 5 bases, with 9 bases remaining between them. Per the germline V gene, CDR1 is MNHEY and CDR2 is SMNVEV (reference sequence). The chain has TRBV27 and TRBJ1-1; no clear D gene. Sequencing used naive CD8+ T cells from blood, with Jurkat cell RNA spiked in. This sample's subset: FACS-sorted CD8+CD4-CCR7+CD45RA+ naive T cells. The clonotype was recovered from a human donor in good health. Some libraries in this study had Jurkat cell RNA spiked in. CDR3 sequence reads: CASSLNDVTEAFF. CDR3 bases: TGTGCCAGCAGTTTAAACGACGTGACTGAAGCTTTCTTT.